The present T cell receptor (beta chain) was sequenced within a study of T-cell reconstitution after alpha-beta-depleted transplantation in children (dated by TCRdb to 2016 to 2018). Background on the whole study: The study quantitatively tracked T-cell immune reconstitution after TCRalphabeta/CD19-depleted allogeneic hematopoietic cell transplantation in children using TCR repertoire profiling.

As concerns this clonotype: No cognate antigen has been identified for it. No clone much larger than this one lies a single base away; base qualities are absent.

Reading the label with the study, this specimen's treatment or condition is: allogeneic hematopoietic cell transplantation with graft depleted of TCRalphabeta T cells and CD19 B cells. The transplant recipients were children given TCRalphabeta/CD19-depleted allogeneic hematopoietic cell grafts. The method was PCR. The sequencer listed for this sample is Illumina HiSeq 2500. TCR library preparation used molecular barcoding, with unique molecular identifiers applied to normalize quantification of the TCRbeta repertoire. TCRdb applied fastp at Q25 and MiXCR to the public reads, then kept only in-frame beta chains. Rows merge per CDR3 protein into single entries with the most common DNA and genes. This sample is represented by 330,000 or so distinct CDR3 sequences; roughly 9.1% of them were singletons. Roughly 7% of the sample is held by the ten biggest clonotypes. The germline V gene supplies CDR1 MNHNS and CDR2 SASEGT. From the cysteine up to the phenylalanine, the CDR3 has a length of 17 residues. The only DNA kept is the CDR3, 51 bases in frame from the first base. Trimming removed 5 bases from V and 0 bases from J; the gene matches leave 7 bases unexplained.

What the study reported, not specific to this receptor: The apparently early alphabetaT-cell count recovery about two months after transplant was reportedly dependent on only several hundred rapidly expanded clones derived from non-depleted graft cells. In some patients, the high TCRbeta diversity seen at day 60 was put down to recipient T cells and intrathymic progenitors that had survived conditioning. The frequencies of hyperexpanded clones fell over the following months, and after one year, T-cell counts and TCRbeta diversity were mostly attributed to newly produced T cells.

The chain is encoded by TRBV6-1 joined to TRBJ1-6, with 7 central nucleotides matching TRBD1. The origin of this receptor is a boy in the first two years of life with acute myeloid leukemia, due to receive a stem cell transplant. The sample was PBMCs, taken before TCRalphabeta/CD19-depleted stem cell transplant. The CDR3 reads CASSPPTGPSYNSPLHF. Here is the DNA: TGTGCCAGCAGTCCCCCGACAGGGCCCTCCTATAATTCACCCCTCCACTTT.